The 17 T cell receptor beta chains presented below share a single source sample, sequenced in a study of cytomegalovirus exposure and HLA in healthy donors. PCR employed 60 Vbeta and 13 Jbeta primers. Data came from immunoSEQ multiplex PCR; TCRdb stores just in-frame clones and leaves some out. The sample comprises some 110,000 clones, around three quarters of which are singletons, and around 5% rests with the top ten. The sample taken for sequencing was PBMCs. Receptor source: a woman between 18 and 29 years old in good health and CMV-seropositive.

The rearrangement uses TRBV7-8 and TRBJ1-1, with TRBD1 identical over 8 bases. The V segment lost 5 bases and the J segment 3 bases; nucleotides outside the gene matches: 8. Germline assignment: CDR1 SGHVS and CDR2 FQNEAQ. The length of the CDR3 is 15 residues. CDR3 amino acids: CASSKDRGLDTEAFF. Here the CDR3 DNA reads TGTGCCAGCAGCAAAGACAGGGGTTTGGACACTGAAGCTTTCTTT.

V gene TRBV27 combines with J gene TRBJ2-7; 8 bases are shared with TRBD1. V was clipped by 5 bases and J by 0 bases; unmatched bases: 3. Germline V gene data show CDR1 as MNHEY and CDR2 as SMNVEV (reference sequence). The length of the CDR3 is 14 residues. The CDR3 bases are TGTGCCAGCAGTCGGACAGGGAGCTCCTACGAGCAGTACTTC. Translating it yields CASSRTGSSYEQYF.

The CDR3 nucleotides are TGTGCCAGCAGCTTTTGGGGCGGAGAAGAGACCCAGTACTTC. It translates to CASSFWGGEETQYF. The chain carries TRBV5-6 and TRBJ2-5; D might be TRBD1 (5 bases). V lost 2 bases, J lost 3 bases, and 11 bases lay in between. The germline gives CDR1 SGHDT, CDR2 YYEEEE. The CDR3 totals 14 residues.

V gene TRBV6-5 combines with J gene TRBJ1-2; 8 bases agree with TRBD1. J lost 6 bases, V lost 5 bases, and 8 bases had no gene match. Germline CDR1 reads MNHEY; CDR2 reads SVGAGI. This CDR3 contains 14 residues. In DNA, the CDR3 is TGTGCCAGCAGTACTGCCTCAGGGGGCGATGGCTACACCTTC. This translates into CASSTASGGDGYTF.

The rearrangement links TRBV5-4 to TRBJ2-7; D might be TRBD2 (6 bases). The germline V gene encodes CDR1 SGHNT and CDR2 YYREEE (reference sequence). The CDR3 has 13 residues. Trimming cost V 4 bases and J 6 bases, with 14 bases left between them. CDR3 nucleotide sequence: TGTGCCAGCAGCAGGGAGGAGGGCCCCGAGCAGTACTTC. Its protein is CASSREEGPEQYF.

The gene calls are TRBV29-1 and TRBJ2-7; tentatively, D is TRBD1 (5 bases). Germline assignment: CDR1 SQVTM and CDR2 ANQGSEA. V was cut by 4 bases and J by 0 bases, with 13 bases left in between. CDR3 length: 14 amino acids. CDR3 in DNA: TGCAGCGTTGGTACAGGATTTAGCTCCTACGAGCAGTACTTC. This translates into CSVGTGFSSYEQYF.

The V and J genes are TRBV9 and TRBJ1-1; D is undetermined. The CDR3 has 14 amino acids. V was pared by 0 bases and J by 1 base, with 7 bases between. CDR1 is SGDLS and CDR2 is YYNGEE in the germline V gene. The CDR3 loop reads CASSVEPSNTEAFF. CDR3 DNA sequence: TGTGCCAGCAGCGTAGAGCCTTCGAACACTGAAGCTTTCTTT. Based on the CDR3 plus reference TRBV9 and TRBJ1-1, the full variable domain is DSGVTQTPKHLITATGQRVTLRCSPRSGDLSVYWYQQSLDQGLQFLIQYYNGEERAKGNILERFSAQQFPDLHSELNLSSLELGDSALYFCASSVEPSNTEAFFGQGTRLTVV.

The sample holds one count of this clone. Other DNA sequences of this sample code for an identical CDR3. This chain uses TRBV5-1 with TRBJ2-5; D is unclear. CDR1 is SGHRS, CDR2 YFSETQ, per germline. This CDR3 has 12 residues. The V end lost 1 base, the J end lost 5 bases, and 6 bases lay between the germline ends. DNA of the CDR3: TGCGCCAGCAGCTTGAGCCCGGAGACCCAGTACTTC. This sequence encodes CASSLSPETQYF.

The rearrangement joins TRBV4-1 to TRBJ2-1, with 12 nucleotides matching TRBD2. The CDR3 is 15 amino acids. Losses at the gene ends were 3 bases for V and 8 bases for J; bases not matched to a gene: 5. The germline CDR1 and CDR2 sequences are MGHRA and YSYEKL. CDR3 bases: TGCGCCAGCAGCCATACTAGCGGGAGGTCTGATGAGCAGTTCTTC. It translates to CASSHTSGRSDEQFF.

The chain uses TRBV5-6 and TRBJ2-7; D not resolved. Trimming pared 4 bases from V and 0 bases from J, leaving 8 bases between. Per germline, CDR1 SGHDT and CDR2 YYEEEE. The CDR3 is 13 amino acids. The CDR3 protein is CASSRTDSYEQYF. The CDR3 nucleotides are TGTGCCAGCAGCCGAACAGACTCCTACGAGCAGTACTTC. The full variable domain, rest sourced from reference TRBV5-6 and TRBJ2-7, is DAGVTQSPTHLIKTRGQQVTLRCSPKSGHDTVSWYQQALGQGPQFIFQYYEEEERQRGNFPDRFSGHQFPNYSSELNVNALLLGDSALYLCASSRTDSYEQYFGPGTRLTVT.

The chain carries TRBV11-2 and TRBJ2-2; tentatively, D is TRBD2 (6 bases). The CDR3 totals 14 residues. Germline-derived CDR1 and CDR2 are SGHAT and FQNNGV. Trimming took 5 bases from V and 6 from J, leaving 13 bases between them. The CDR3 DNA reads TGTGCCAGCAGCCCGTACTCGGGAGCCGGGGAGCTGTTTTTT. Translation gives CASSPYSGAGELFF.

J is TRBJ2-7 and V is TRBV5-4; 10 bases align to TRBD2. CDR1 SGHNT and CDR2 YYREEE come from the germline V gene (reference sequence). V shed 0 bases, J shed 4 bases, and the junction held 4 bases outside the gene matches. The CDR3 sequence is 15 residues long. The CDR3 DNA is TGTGCCAGCAGCTTGGAGTCTAGCGGGAGTTACGAGCAGTACTTC. This translates into CASSLESSGSYEQYF.

The chain uses TRBV19 and TRBJ1-2; no definite D call. The CDR3 covers 12 residues. Germline V gene lookup returns CDR1 LNHDA and CDR2 SQIVND (reference sequence). The V and J ends lost 5 bases and 8 bases respectively, with 12 bases between them. In nucleotides, the CDR3 is TGTGCCAGTAGTCTAGGATACGAGGGCTACACCTTC. Encoded protein: CASSLGYEGYTF.

This clone showed up just a few times. J is TRBJ1-4 and V is TRBV4-1; 8 bases are shared with TRBD1. CDR1 is MGHRA, CDR2 YSYEKL, per germline. The CDR3 contains 18 residues. The V and J ends lost 1 base and 0 bases, in that order; junction bases with no gene match: 7. CDR3 nucleotide sequence: TGCGCCAGCAGCCAAGGGACAGGGTACTGGGCAACTAATGAAAAACTGTTTTTT. Amino acid sequence: CASSQGTGYWATNEKLFF.

This clone appeared a few times. V and J are TRBV25-1 and TRBJ2-7, with D possibly matching TRBD1 (6 bases). The CDR3 spans 13 residues. Trimming removed 1 base at V and 3 bases at J, with 7 bases between. Germline CDR1 reads MGHDK; CDR2 reads SYGVNS. This chain's CDR3 is CASSEFRGYEQYF. CDR3 coding DNA: TGTGCCAGCAGTGAATTCAGGGGCTACGAGCAGTACTTC.

The chain has TRBV6-6 and TRBJ1-1, with D tentatively TRBD1 (6 bases). The CDR3 is made up of 14 amino acids. The V end was cut by 7 bases, the J end by 1 base, with 13 bases between. Germline loops: CDR1 MNHNY, CDR2 SVGAGI (reference sequence). The CDR3: CASNPQGKNTEAFF. The CDR3 bases are TGTGCCAGCAACCCACAGGGTAAGAACACTGAAGCTTTCTTT.

The chain employs TRBV7-6 and TRBJ2-5, with 7 nucleotides matching TRBD1. The CDR3 is 15 amino acids. CDR1 and CDR2 (germline): SGHVS, FNYEAQ. The V segment lost 2 bases and the J segment 2 bases; nucleotides outside the gene matches: 5. CDR3 nucleotide sequence: TGTGCCAGCAGCTTACTCGGACAGGCACAAGAGACCCAGTACTTC. Translating it yields CASSLLGQAQETQYF.